What follows are 20 T cell receptor beta chains derived from one specimen sequenced in a study of cytomegalovirus exposure and HLA in healthy donors. Primers included in the PCR were 60 Vbeta and 13 Jbeta primers. Some clones are missing from TCRdb's copy, which holds only in-frame ones; the method was immunoSEQ multiplex PCR. In the table there are approximately 140,000 clones, roughly three quarters of which are singletons. Sequencing input: PBMCs. The receptors shown here come from a male donor in good health and CMV-seronegative.

This clone was detected only a few times. The J gene is TRBJ1-2, the V gene TRBV7-2; 9 bases line up with TRBD1. V lost 7 bases and J lost 6; bases outside the gene matches: 12. The CDR3 sequence is 15 residues long. Germline CDR1 is SGHTA and CDR2 is FQGNSA. The DNA of the CDR3 is TGTGCCAGCACCCTACAGGGGGCCGGAGTGGATGGCTACACCTTC. Its protein product is CASTLQGAGVDGYTF. The complete variable domain, with remaining parts taken from reference TRBV7-2 and TRBJ1-2, reads GAGVSQSPSNKVTEKGKDVELRCDPISGHTALYWYRQSLGQGLEFLIYFQGNSAPDKSGLPSDRFSAERTGGSVSTLTIQRTQQEDSAVYLCASTLQGAGVDGYTFGSGTRLTVV.

The chain uses TRBV5-1 and TRBJ1-6; D not resolved. The CDR3 has 15 amino acids. The V and J ends lost 4 bases and 10 bases respectively, with 18 bases between them. CDR1 SGHRS and CDR2 YFSETQ come from the germline V gene. The CDR3 is CASSPDSGVRSPLHF. Here the CDR3 DNA reads TGCGCCAGCAGCCCCGATTCCGGGGTGCGGTCACCCCTCCACTTT.

The J gene is TRBJ2-2, the V gene TRBV7-9; no clear D. This CDR3 is 12 amino acids long. CDR1 and CDR2 from the germline V gene are SEHNR and FQNEAQ (reference sequence). The V end was cut by 5 bases, the J end by 6 bases, with 7 bases between. CDR3 nucleotide sequence: TGTGCCAGCAGCCAGGTACCCGGGGAGCTGTTTTTT. It codes for CASSQVPGELFF.

J is TRBJ2-5 and V is TRBV7-2, with TRBD2 as a possible D gene (5 bases). This CDR3 has 14 residues. CDR1 is SGHTA, CDR2 FQGNSA, per germline. Between the trimmed V and J ends, which lost 3 bases and 4 bases, there was a span of 12 bases. CDR3 protein: CASSLESGRETQYF. For the CDR3, the DNA is TGTGCCAGCAGCTTGGAAAGCGGACGAGAGACCCAGTACTTC. The full variable domain, in which reference TRBV7-2 and TRBJ2-5 provide the parts outside the CDR3, is GAGVSQSPSNKVTEKGKDVELRCDPISGHTALYWYRQSLGQGLEFLIYFQGNSAPDKSGLPSDRFSAERTGGSVSTLTIQRTQQEDSAVYLCASSLESGRETQYFGPGTRLLVL.

The chain combines TRBV5-6 with TRBJ1-1; the D is unclear. The CDR3 has 13 residues. The V gene lost 6 bases and the J gene lost 4 bases, with 13 bases spanning the gap. The germline gives CDR1 SGHDT, CDR2 YYEEEE. CDR3 in DNA: TGTGCCAGCATCCTGACGGGAGGCACTGAAGCTTTCTTT. Its translation is CASILTGGTEAFF.

V gene TRBV7-3 combines with J gene TRBJ2-1; 8 nucleotides agree with TRBD2. This CDR3 contains 15 residues. V lost 1 base to trimming and J lost 7 bases; unmatched junction nucleotides: 6. Germline CDR1 is SGHTA and CDR2 is FQGTGA. The CDR3 region has the DNA TGTGCCAGCAGCTTAATCGGGAGGGCTGGGAATGAGCAGTTCTTC. This gives the protein CASSLIGRAGNEQFF.

The V call is TRBV6-1, the J call TRBJ1-1; D gene ambiguous. The CDR3 has 15 residues. Germline values: CDR1 MNHNS, CDR2 SASEGT. V gave up 4 bases and J gave up 0 bases, with 12 bases separating them. The CDR3 loop is CASSAPQRVNTEAFF. The CDR3 nucleotides read TGTGCCAGCAGTGCCCCACAGAGAGTGAACACTGAAGCTTTCTTT.

This clone was detected only once. This chain uses TRBV7-2 with TRBJ2-1, with 16 bases fitting TRBD2. The V gene end was trimmed by 3 bases and the J gene end by 12 bases; junction bases not matched to a gene: 5. The germline CDR1 and CDR2 sequences are SGHTA and FQGNSA. The CDR3 runs to 15 residues. The chain's CDR3 is CASSFGTSGGGWQFF. In DNA, the CDR3 is TGTGCCAGCAGCTTCGGGACTAGCGGGGGGGGTTGGCAGTTCTTC.

The chain couples TRBV5-5 to TRBJ1-6; D gene uncertain. CDR1 SGHKS and CDR2 YYEKEE come from the germline V gene (reference sequence). The CDR3 is 16 amino acids. V lost 0 bases, J lost 9 bases, and 16 bases lay in between. CDR3 nucleotides: TGTGCCAGCAGCTTGGCATCGGGGAAAGGAGGTTCACCCCTCCACTTT. This gives the protein CASSLASGKGGSPLHF. The full variable domain, completed using reference TRBV5-5 and TRBJ1-6, is DAGVTQSPTHLIKTRGQQVTLRCSPISGHKSVSWYQQVLGQGPQFIFQYYEKEERGRGNFPDRFSARQFPNYSSELNVNALLLGDSALYLCASSLASGKGGSPLHFGNGTRLTVT.

V is TRBV11-2 and J is TRBJ2-7; no clear D gene. V lost 0 bases to trimming and J lost 1 base, with 4 bases between them. Germline CDR1 is SGHAT and CDR2 is FQNNGV. The CDR3 contains 13 residues. The CDR3 nucleotides are TGTGCCAGCAGCTTAGATGAGTCCTACGAGCAGTACTTC. Translating it yields CASSLDESYEQYF.

The chain employs TRBV6-1 and TRBJ2-3; maybe TRBD2 (5 bases). The V and J ends lost 8 bases and 1 base respectively, with 10 bases between them. Germline values: CDR1 MNHNS, CDR2 SASEGT. The CDR3 covers 13 residues. CDR3 region: CASLLRGTDTQYF. CDR3 nucleotides: TGTGCCAGCTTGTTGAGGGGCACAGATACGCAGTATTTT.

The chain combines TRBV30 with TRBJ1-1; weak D call: TRBD1 (5 bases). V lost 3 bases and J 2 bases, leaving 7 bases between the germline ends. This CDR3 spans 12 amino acids. Looked up from germline, CDR1 is GTSNPN and CDR2 is SVGIG (reference sequence). This CDR3 is CAWRGTNTEAFF. The CDR3 DNA reads as TGTGCCTGGAGGGGGACTAACACTGAAGCTTTCTTT.

The chain has TRBV9 and TRBJ1-5, with no clear D. Trimming took 0 bases from V and 6 from J, leaving 7 bases between them. This CDR3 region has 13 residues. The germline V gene has CDR1 SGDLS and CDR2 YYNGEE. The CDR3 sequence: CASSVDQAQPQHF. In nucleotides, the CDR3 is TGTGCCAGCAGCGTAGATCAGGCTCAGCCCCAGCATTTT.

The gene calls are TRBV7-2 and TRBJ1-2; D remains ambiguous. CDR1 and CDR2 (germline): SGHTA, FQGNSA. The CDR3 sequence is 14 residues long. V was clipped by 4 bases and J by 0 bases, with 9 bases between them. The chain's CDR3 is CASSYGLTNYGYTF. In DNA, the CDR3 is TGTGCCAGCAGCTATGGACTGACTAACTATGGCTACACCTTC.

This clone was seen a few times. The rearrangement uses TRBV7-8 and TRBJ2-7; D might be TRBD1 (6 bases). CDR1 is SGHVS and CDR2 is FQNEAQ in the germline V gene. The CDR3 spans 15 residues. V was trimmed by 4 bases and J by 3 bases, leaving 16 bases between them. The CDR3: CASSSGTSSYYEQYF. DNA of the CDR3: TGTGCCAGCAGCTCAGGGACATCGTCATACTACGAGCAGTACTTC.

The rearrangement uses TRBV4-1 and TRBJ2-3; TRBD1 matches 9 bases. Trimming removed 4 bases from V and 5 bases from J; junction bases left unmatched: 7. Germline assignment: CDR1 MGHRA and CDR2 YSYEKL. The CDR3 spans 15 residues. CDR3 region: CASSLRDRAQDTQYF. The DNA for the CDR3 is TGCGCCAGCAGCCTCCGGGACAGGGCTCAAGATACGCAGTATTTT.

The genes are TRBV5-1 and TRBJ2-1, with 8 bases identical to TRBD1. The CDR3 has 14 residues. Germline loops: CDR1 SGHRS, CDR2 YFSETQ. Unmatched junction bases numbered 8, after V lost 4 bases and J lost 8 bases. CDR3 bases: TGCGCCAGCAGCCCCGGACAGGGCGGAGATGAGCAGTTCTTC. Its protein is CASSPGQGGDEQFF.

The rearrangement uses TRBV19 and TRBJ1-2, with D possibly being TRBD1 (5 bases). This CDR3 region has 14 residues. Trimming stripped 3 bases from V and 7 bases from J, with 15 bases between. Germline loops: CDR1 LNHDA, CDR2 SQIVND (reference sequence). The CDR3 protein is CASSMIGALGGYTF. The CDR3 region has the DNA TGTGCCAGTAGTATGATTGGGGCGTTGGGTGGCTACACCTTC.

The chain combines TRBV6-5 with TRBJ2-3, with D perhaps TRBD1 (5 bases). Between the trimmed V and J ends, which lost 2 bases and 4 bases, there was a span of 7 bases. The CDR3 totals 13 residues. The germline gives CDR1 MNHEY, CDR2 SVGAGI. CDR3 bases: TGTGCCAGCAGTTACGGGGCAGCAGATACGCAGTATTTT. Translated: CASSYGAADTQYF.

The chain carries TRBV27 and TRBJ2-7; D unclear. CDR3 length: 13 amino acids. CDR1 is MNHEY, CDR2 SMNVEV, per germline (reference sequence). V was trimmed by 5 bases and J by 2 bases, leaving 10 bases between them. The CDR3 DNA is TGTGCCAGCAGTACCCCCTCTACCTACGAGCAGTACTTC. Amino acid sequence: CASSTPSTYEQYF.